The present T cell receptor beta chain was sequenced within a study of blood T cell repertoires in COVID-19. Turning to the study itself: The origin of the acute and convalescent COVID-19 samples was the United States, Italy and Spain. PBMCs, B-cell-depleted T cells, or T cells provided the cDNA or gDNA that made up the material.

Original data processing: Reference gene primer amplification gave estimated nucleated cell counts. The assay was immunoSEQ multiplex PCR, and TCRdb's table has in-frame clones only and misses some. The D gene and trimming were derived from the DNA, and the V and J assignments and clone size from that table. The table has under 200,000 clones, 80% to 90% seen once. The CDR3 runs to 15 residues. The germline CDR1 and CDR2 sequences are LGHNA and YSLEER. V shed 0 bases and J shed 7 bases, with 15 bases lying between them. The chain combines TRBV4-3 with TRBJ1-2, with D possibly matching TRBD1 (6 bases). The sequence was obtained from a man in his forties who had recovered from COVID-19. Sequencing input: peripheral blood. In nucleotides, the CDR3 is TGCGCCAGCAGCCAAGAATGGCAGGGGCGGGTTGGCTACACCTTC. Protein product: CASSQEWQGRVGYTF.